This is a list of T cell receptor beta chains from one sample in a study of blood T cell repertoires in COVID-19. TCRdb's copy holds only in-frame clones and misses some; the assay was immunoSEQ multiplex PCR. The repertoire holds about 160,000 clones, with 90% as singletons. The sequencing sample was made of peripheral blood. The receptors derive from a man in his fifties or sixties with acute or convalescent COVID-19. Both conserved end residues are part of each CDR3. The order of the fields is J gene, V gene, CDR3 protein.

j_gene: TRBJ1-3
v_gene: TRBV6-1
CDR3aa: CASSEWGSSGNTIYF

j_gene: TRBJ2-1
v_gene: TRBV13
CDR3aa: CASSPLAGRGNEQFF

j_gene: TRBJ1-1
v_gene: TRBV28
CDR3aa: CASSSQTGAVEAFF

j_gene: TRBJ2-3
v_gene: TRBV2
CDR3aa: CASSEQGADTQYF

j_gene: TRBJ2-1
v_gene: TRBV11-2
CDR3aa: CASSPTSRSEQFF

j_gene: TRBJ2-3
v_gene: TRBV6-4
CDR3aa: CASSEGGGALPDTQYF

j_gene: TRBJ2-1
v_gene: TRBV13
CDR3aa: CASSLEVYNEQFF

j_gene: TRBJ1-2
v_gene: TRBV28
CDR3aa: CASSFGGAIGYTF

j_gene: TRBJ1-6
v_gene: TRBV28
CDR3aa: CASSFQDRSNSPLHF

j_gene: TRBJ2-2
v_gene: TRBV24-1
CDR3aa: CATSDHRDFNTGELFF

j_gene: TRBJ2-2
v_gene: TRBV3-1/TRBV3-2
CDR3aa: CASSQDTLAGGPRTGELFF

j_gene: TRBJ2-3
v_gene: TRBV30
CDR3aa: CAWRSSSTDTQYF

j_gene: TRBJ2-2
v_gene: TRBV19
CDR3aa: CASGGQGTANTGELFF

j_gene: TRBJ2-1
v_gene: TRBV4-2
CDR3aa: CASTPHERGGLNEQFF

j_gene: TRBJ2-1
v_gene: TRBV30
CDR3aa: CAFDRGLYNEQFF

j_gene: TRBJ2-2
v_gene: TRBV28
CDR3aa: CASSSYKRLAGGRNTGELFF

j_gene: TRBJ1-2
v_gene: TRBV5-5
CDR3aa: CASSLVRQNYGYTF

j_gene: TRBJ2-3
v_gene: TRBV7-2
CDR3aa: CASSLRGSGVDTQYF

j_gene: TRBJ2-1
v_gene: TRBV5-4
CDR3aa: CASSHPPLRGSGDEQFF

j_gene: TRBJ2-7
v_gene: TRBV5-1
CDR3aa: CASSRGQGTYEQYF

j_gene: TRBJ2-5
v_gene: TRBV25-1
CDR3aa: CASSSNRKETQYF

j_gene: TRBJ1-1
v_gene: TRBV7-9
CDR3aa: CASRSGTENTEAFF

j_gene: TRBJ1-1
v_gene: TRBV21-1
CDR3aa: CASSKKANRGGITEAFF

j_gene: TRBJ1-6
v_gene: TRBV3-1/TRBV3-2
CDR3aa: CASSQNPGQAVYNSPLHF

j_gene: TRBJ1-5
v_gene: TRBV5-1
CDR3aa: CASSLRPPDTGNQPQHF

j_gene: TRBJ2-3
v_gene: TRBV4-2
CDR3aa: CASSPGSGASTDTQYF

j_gene: TRBJ2-1
v_gene: TRBV9
CDR3aa: CASSGRDSYNEQFF

j_gene: TRBJ1-1
v_gene: TRBV30
CDR3aa: CAWSVRVHTEAFF

j_gene: TRBJ1-2
v_gene: TRBV28
CDR3aa: CASSSYSTGGSYGYTF

j_gene: TRBJ1-1
v_gene: TRBV19
CDR3aa: CASSIGRQAGEAFF

j_gene: TRBJ1-2
v_gene: TRBV19
CDR3aa: CASSILLPQGRGGYTF

j_gene: TRBJ2-4
v_gene: TRBV5-1
CDR3aa: CASSLLGLAGLGAKNIQYF

j_gene: TRBJ2-6
v_gene: TRBV28
CDR3aa: CASSFRTGANVLTF

j_gene: TRBJ2-5
v_gene: TRBV30
CDR3aa: CAWSKQGEETQYF

j_gene: TRBJ2-1
v_gene: TRBV4-1
CDR3aa: CASSQEGTDSYNEQFF

j_gene: TRBJ1-5
v_gene: TRBV27
CDR3aa: CATGYSNQPQHF